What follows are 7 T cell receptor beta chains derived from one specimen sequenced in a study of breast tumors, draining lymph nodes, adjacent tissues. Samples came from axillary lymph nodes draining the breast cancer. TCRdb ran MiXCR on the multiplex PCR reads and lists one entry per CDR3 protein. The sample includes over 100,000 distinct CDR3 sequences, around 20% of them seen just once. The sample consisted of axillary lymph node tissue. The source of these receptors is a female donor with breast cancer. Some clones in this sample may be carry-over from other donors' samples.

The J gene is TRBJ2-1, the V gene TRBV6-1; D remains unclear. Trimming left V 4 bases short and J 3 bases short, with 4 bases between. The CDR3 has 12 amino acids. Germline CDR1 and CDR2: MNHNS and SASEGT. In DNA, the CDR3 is TGTGCCAGCAGTGGTCTCTACAATGAGCAGTTCTTC. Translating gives CASSGLYNEQFF.

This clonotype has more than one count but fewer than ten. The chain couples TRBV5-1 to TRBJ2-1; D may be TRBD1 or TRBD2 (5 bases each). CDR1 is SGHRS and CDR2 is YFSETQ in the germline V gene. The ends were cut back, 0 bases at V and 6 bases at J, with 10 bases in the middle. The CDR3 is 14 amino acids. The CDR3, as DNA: TGCGCCAGCAGCTTGGGCACGGGGCTCAATGAGCAGTTCTTC. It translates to CASSLGTGLNEQFF.

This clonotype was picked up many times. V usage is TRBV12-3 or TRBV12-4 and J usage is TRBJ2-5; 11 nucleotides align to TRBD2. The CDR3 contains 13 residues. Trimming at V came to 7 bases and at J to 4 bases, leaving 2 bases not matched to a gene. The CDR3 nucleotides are TGTGCCAGCAACGGACTAGCGGGAGAGACCCAGTACTTC. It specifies CASNGLAGETQYF.

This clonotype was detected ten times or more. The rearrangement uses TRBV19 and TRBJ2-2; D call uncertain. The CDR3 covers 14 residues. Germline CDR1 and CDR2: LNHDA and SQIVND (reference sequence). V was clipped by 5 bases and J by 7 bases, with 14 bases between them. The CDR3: CASSPRLGFGELFF. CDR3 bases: TGTGCCAGTAGTCCCCGGTTGGGGTTCGGGGAGCTGTTTTTT.

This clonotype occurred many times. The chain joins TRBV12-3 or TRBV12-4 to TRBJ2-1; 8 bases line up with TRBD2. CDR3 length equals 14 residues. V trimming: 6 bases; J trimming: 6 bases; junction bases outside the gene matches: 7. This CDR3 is CASSLSGISNEQFF. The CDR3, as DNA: TGTGCCAGCAGCCTTAGCGGGATCAGCAATGAGCAGTTCTTC.

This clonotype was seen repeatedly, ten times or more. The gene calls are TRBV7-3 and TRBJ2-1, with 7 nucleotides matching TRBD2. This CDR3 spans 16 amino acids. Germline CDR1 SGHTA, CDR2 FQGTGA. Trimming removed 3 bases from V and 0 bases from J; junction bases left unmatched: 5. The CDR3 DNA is TGTGCCAGCAGCTTCCAGGGAGGGAGCTCCTACAATGAGCAGTTCTTC. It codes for CASSFQGGSSYNEQFF. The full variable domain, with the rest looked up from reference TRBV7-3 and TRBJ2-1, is GAGVSQTPSNKVTEKGKYVELRCDPISGHTALYWYRQSLGQGPEFLIYFQGTGAADDSGLPNDRFFAVRPEGSVSTLKIQRTERGDSAVYLCASSFQGGSSYNEQFFGPGTRLTVL.

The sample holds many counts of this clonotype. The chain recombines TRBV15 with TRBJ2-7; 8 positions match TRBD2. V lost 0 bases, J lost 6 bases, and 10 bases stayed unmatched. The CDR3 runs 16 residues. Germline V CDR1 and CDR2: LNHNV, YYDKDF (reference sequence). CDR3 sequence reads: CATSRDAAGVGGEQYF. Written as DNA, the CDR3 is TGTGCCACCAGCAGAGACGCAGCGGGAGTCGGGGGCGAGCAGTACTTC.